The entry below gives a single TCR beta chain sequence along with its context. The source of the sample is a study of blood T cell repertoires in COVID-19. Overall study: Acute-phase and convalescent COVID-19 samples originated in the United States, Italy and Spain. PBMCs, B-cell-depleted T cells, or T cells provided the cDNA or gDNA that made up the material.

Trimming cost V 0 bases and J 2 bases; bases outside gene matches: 0. CDR1 SGDLS and CDR2 YYNGEE come from the germline V gene. The CDR3 length is 15 residues. Original processing methods: It was from reference gene primer amplification that nucleated cell counts were estimated. Method: immunoSEQ multiplex PCR; TCRdb's copy keeps in-frame clones and lacks some. V and J calls and clone size are as listed in that table; D and trimming were resolved from the DNA. Here the sample spans some 150,000 clones, 70% to 80% being singletons. The rearrangement uses TRBV9 and TRBJ2-7; 12 nucleotides agree with TRBD2. The sample was peripheral blood. This clonotype originated in a woman between 45 and 65 years old with active or convalescent COVID-19. The CDR3: CASSVGLAGAYEQYF. CDR3 coding DNA: TGTGCCAGCAGCGTAGGACTAGCGGGGGCCTACGAGCAGTACTTC.